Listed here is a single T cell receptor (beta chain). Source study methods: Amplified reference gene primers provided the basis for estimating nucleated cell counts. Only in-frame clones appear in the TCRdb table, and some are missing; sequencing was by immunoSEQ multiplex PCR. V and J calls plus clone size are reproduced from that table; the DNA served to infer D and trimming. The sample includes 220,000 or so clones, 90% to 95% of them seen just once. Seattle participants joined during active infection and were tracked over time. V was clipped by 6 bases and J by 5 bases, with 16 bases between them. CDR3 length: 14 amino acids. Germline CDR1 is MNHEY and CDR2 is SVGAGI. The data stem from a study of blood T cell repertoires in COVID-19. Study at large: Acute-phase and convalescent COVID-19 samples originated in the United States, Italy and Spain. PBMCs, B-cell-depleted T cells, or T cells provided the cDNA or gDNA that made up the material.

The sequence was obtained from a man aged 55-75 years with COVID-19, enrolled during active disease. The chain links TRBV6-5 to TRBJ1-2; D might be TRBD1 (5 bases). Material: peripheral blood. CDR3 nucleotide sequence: TGTGCCAGCAGCCGGGACGACCGGGGGTATGGCTACACCTTC. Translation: CASSRDDRGYGYTF.